Each of the 24 T cell receptor beta chains below was sequenced from the same sample in a study of monozygotic twins with inflammatory bowel disease. TCRdb reprocessed the 5' RACE reads, keeping one entry per CDR3 protein, no DNA. Its table records about 150,000 distinct CDR3 sequences. Input material: blood. The receptors here all came from a human donor with ulcerative colitis or Crohn's disease, or a healthy co-twin of an affected twin (not recorded which).

The rearrangement uses TRBV14 and TRBJ2-1; TCRdb returns TRBD2, unconfirmable since there is no DNA. Germline CDR1 is SGHDN and CDR2 is FVKESK. This CDR3 is built from 15 residues. The CDR3 sequence: CASSHLAAPYNEQFF.

The chain couples TRBV19 to TRBJ2-4; no DNA is available, so the TRBD1 call from TCRdb remains unchecked. This CDR3 comprises 14 residues. Germline V gene sequence: CDR1 LNHDA, CDR2 SQIVND (reference sequence). The CDR3 sequence is CASRTGTPANIQYF.

The chain recombines TRBV5-4 with TRBJ1-2; lacking DNA, the TRBD1 call made by TCRdb goes unchecked. This CDR3 spans 13 amino acids. In germline, CDR1 is SGHNT, CDR2 YYREEE (reference sequence). The CDR3 region is CASTPGGEYGYTF.

J is TRBJ2-1 and V is TRBV12-3 or TRBV12-4; TCRdb's assignment of TRBD2 cannot be checked, as there is no DNA. This CDR3 is built from 16 residues. The CDR3: CASSPHGTGPGGEQFF.

The chain has TRBV12-3 or TRBV12-4 and TRBJ1-1. The CDR3 is 14 residues long. The CDR3 sequence is CASSLAVLNTEAFF.

The chain links TRBV20-1 to TRBJ2-5; checking the TCRdb D call of TRBD2 is not possible without DNA. This CDR3 has 17 residues. CDR1 and CDR2 from the germline V gene are DFQATT and SNEGSKA (reference sequence). The CDR3 region is CSARDLRAPGYQETQYF.

This rearrangement joins TRBV28 to TRBJ2-4; the D gene TCRdb calls, TRBD1, cannot be checked with no DNA. Germline values: CDR1 MDHEN, CDR2 SYDVKM. This CDR3 comprises 14 residues. The CDR3 spells CASSFTTGENIQYF.

The chain carries TRBV7-9 and TRBJ2-5; the D call from TCRdb, TRBD2, cannot be confirmed without DNA. Looked up from germline, CDR1 is SEHNR and CDR2 is FQNEAQ (reference sequence). This CDR3 comprises 11 residues. The CDR3 region is CASKEGETQYF.

This chain uses TRBV12-2 with TRBJ2-1; TCRdb lists TRBD1, though no DNA is available to test this call. TRBV12-2 is tagged as a pseudogene. The CDR3 runs 13 residues. CDR3 sequence: CASRSPRDGEQFF.

The chain combines TRBV19 with TRBJ2-7; as DNA is missing, the TRBD2 call by TCRdb cannot be tested. Germline V CDR1 and CDR2: LNHDA, SQIVND (reference sequence). This CDR3 region has 16 residues. The CDR3 protein is CASSTTLASASYEQYF. The whole variable domain, remainder taken from reference TRBV19 and TRBJ2-7, is DGGITQSPKYLFRKEGQNVTLSCEQNLNHDAMYWYRQDPGQGLRLIYYSQIVNDFQKGDIAEGYSVSREKKESFPLTVTSAQKNPTAFYLCASSTTLASASYEQYFGPGTRLTVT.

V is TRBV11-3 and J is TRBJ2-2; TCRdb designates TRBD1, a call that cannot be tested without DNA. The CDR3 totals 16 residues. Germline V lookup: CDR1 SGHNT, CDR2 YENEEA. This CDR3 is CASSSTDRGHAGELFF.

The CDR3 sequence is CASSKFKDEQFF. The chain combines TRBV19 with TRBJ2-1. This CDR3 is 12 amino acids long. Looked up from germline, CDR1 is LNHDA and CDR2 is SQIVND (reference sequence).

The chain employs TRBV25-1 and TRBJ2-7; TCRdb's D gene call, TRBD1, goes unchecked for lack of DNA. The CDR3 is 14 amino acids. Germline assignment: CDR1 MGHDK and CDR2 SYGVNS. This chain's CDR3 is CASSDWDRAYEQYF.

J is TRBJ1-5 and V is TRBV20-1. Per the germline V gene, CDR1 is DFQATT and CDR2 is SNEGSKA (reference sequence). CDR3 length: 14 residues. The CDR3 is CSAAKGQTNQPQHF.

J is TRBJ2-7 and V is TRBV21-1; the D call from TCRdb, TRBD2, cannot be confirmed without DNA. TRBV21-1 is a listed pseudogene. This CDR3 comprises 17 residues. The CDR3 loop reads CASSTGTNPVLSYEQYF.

The chain is built from TRBV7-2 and TRBJ1-1; the D gene TCRdb calls, TRBD1, cannot be checked with no DNA. Per the germline V gene, CDR1 is SGHTA and CDR2 is FQGNSA. The CDR3 is 15 residues long. The CDR3 region is CASSPRVLGGTEAFF.

The chain joins TRBV19 to TRBJ2-3; TCRdb names TRBD1, which stays unverified in the absence of DNA. In germline, CDR1 is LNHDA, CDR2 SQIVND (reference sequence). CDR3 length: 14 amino acids. This chain's CDR3 is CASGTGESTDTQYF.

This sequence joins TRBV11-1 and TRBJ2-4; TCRdb selects TRBD1, and the lack of DNA leaves this call unchecked. Germline V lookup: CDR1 SGHAT, CDR2 FQDESV (reference sequence). The CDR3 extends over 19 amino acids. The CDR3 loop is CASSSANTRGGKERNIQYF.

This chain connects TRBV5-1 to TRBJ2-1; no DNA is available, so the TRBD1 call from TCRdb remains unchecked. The CDR3 has 15 residues. Per the germline V gene, CDR1 is SGHRS and CDR2 is YFSETQ. The CDR3 spells CASSPRLAQTGEQFF.

The chain carries TRBV25-1 and TRBJ2-6; TCRdb outputs TRBD1, but without DNA this stays unchecked. This CDR3 region has 15 residues. Per germline, CDR1 MGHDK and CDR2 SYGVNS. The CDR3 sequence is CASLDRGSGANVLTF.

V usage is TRBV5-1 and J usage is TRBJ1-1. The V gene's germline CDR1 is SGHRS and CDR2 YFSETQ. The CDR3 covers 14 residues. CDR3 region: CASSYSGGDTEAFF.

The chain combines TRBV4-1 with TRBJ2-3. The germline gives CDR1 MGHRA, CDR2 YSYEKL. CDR3 length: 15 residues. Here the CDR3 reads CASSQQLASTDTQYF.

The genes are TRBV5-1 and TRBJ2-3; the D call from TCRdb, TRBD1, cannot be confirmed without DNA. CDR1 is SGHRS, CDR2 YFSETQ, per germline. This CDR3 has 14 residues. CDR3 protein: CASSLRGRTDTQYF.

This chain connects TRBV9 to TRBJ2-1; TCRdb's D call of TRBD2 is untestable without DNA. The CDR3 covers 21 residues. Germline CDR1 and CDR2: SGDLS and YYNGEE. CDR3: CASSRMDGGLAGKSSYNEQFF.